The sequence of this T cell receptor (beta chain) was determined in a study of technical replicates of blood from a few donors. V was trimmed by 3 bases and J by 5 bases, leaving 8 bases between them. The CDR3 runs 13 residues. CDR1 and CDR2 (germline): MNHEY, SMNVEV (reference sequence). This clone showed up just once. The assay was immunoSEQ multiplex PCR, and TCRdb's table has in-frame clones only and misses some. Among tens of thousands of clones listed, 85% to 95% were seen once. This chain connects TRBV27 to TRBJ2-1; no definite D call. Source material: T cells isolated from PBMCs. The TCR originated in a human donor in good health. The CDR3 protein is CASSFNFNNEQFF. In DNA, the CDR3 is TGTGCCAGCAGTTTTAATTTTAACAATGAGCAGTTCTTC.